The clone carrying this T cell receptor (beta chain) was seen at least ten times. Its target is not known. These data are taken from a study of prognosis after radiotherapy for stage I lung cancer. Overall study findings and caveats: Samples before stereotactic body radiation therapy had more unique TCR clones (median 10,088 versus 6,861). Differential TRBV and TRBJ gene usage was reported between patients with metastases and patients without them.

Genomic DNA yielded TCR beta CDR3, amplified by two-round multiplex PCR. Initially, in first-round PCR, primers specific to each TRBV and TRBJ gene were used. As the PCR entered its second round, universal primers were used. Each CDR3 protein is one row after TCRdb ran MiXCR on the multiplex PCR reads. This sample has just under 20,000 distinct CDR3 sequences, with approximately 26% found just once. This specimen was PBMCs, taken before or after stereotactic body radiation therapy (not recorded which). This TCR was sampled from a donor aged 50 or older with non-small cell lung cancer.

CDR3 nucleotide sequence: TGTGCCAGCAGTTTATCCAGGGTTAACACCGGGGAGCTGTTTTTT. Amino acids: CASSLSRVNTGELFF. The chain links TRBV27 to TRBJ2-2, with D possibly being TRBD1 (5 bases). Germline loops: CDR1 MNHEY, CDR2 SMNVEV (reference sequence). This CDR3 region has 15 residues. V shed 0 bases and J shed 2 bases, with 7 bases lying between them.